In this sample, the clone carrying this T cell receptor beta chain turned up once. The antigen remains unidentified. The entry originates in a study of cytotoxic CD8 clonotypes in ibrutinib-treated CLL. Study-level results: Clonality climbed at ibrutinib response, then dropped toward baseline at progression.

Assay: immunoSEQ multiplex PCR; the TCRdb copy retains only in-frame clones and omits some. The repertoire has roughly 150,000 clones, about three quarters of them found once; the top ten carry around 4.9%. V shed 5 bases, J shed 4 bases, and the junction held 6 bases outside the gene matches. This CDR3 has 16 amino acids. The germline V gene has CDR1 SGHTA and CDR2 FQGNSA. The TCR comes from a human donor with chronic lymphocytic leukemia. The source was PBMCs, collected after 24 months of ibrutinib treatment. This chain links TRBV7-2 with TRBJ2-3; 13 nucleotides agree with TRBD2. CDR3 nucleotides: TGTGCCAGCAGCCCCCGACTAGCGGGAGGAGCAGATACGCAGTATTTT. It encodes CASSPRLAGGADTQYF.